This record looks at one T cell receptor beta chain sequence and its context. This sample is drawn from a study of T cell responses to AZD1222 COVID-19 vaccine. Measured with immunoSEQ multiplex PCR; TCRdb has only the in-frame clones, and not every one. The table shows roughly 130,000 clones, with approximately 90% occurring only once. V lost 5 bases to trimming and J lost 2 bases; unmatched junction nucleotides: 7. The CDR3 sequence is 16 residues long. The germline V gene has CDR1 SGHTA and CDR2 FQGNSA. The source is an adult in good health. This chain connects TRBV7-2 to TRBJ2-7; 12 bases align to TRBD2. The sample consisted of peripheral blood, taken on day 0 of AZD1222 vaccination. The CDR3 sequence is CASSPRTSGMAYEQYF. Written as DNA, the CDR3 is TGTGCCAGCAGCCCCAGGACTAGCGGGATGGCCTACGAGCAGTACTTC. The full variable domain, in which reference TRBV7-2 and TRBJ2-7 provide the parts outside the CDR3, is GAGVSQSPSNKVTEKGKDVELRCDPISGHTALYWYRQSLGQGLEFLIYFQGNSAPDKSGLPSDRFSAERTGGSVSTLTIQRTQQEDSAVYLCASSPRTSGMAYEQYFGPGTRLTVT.